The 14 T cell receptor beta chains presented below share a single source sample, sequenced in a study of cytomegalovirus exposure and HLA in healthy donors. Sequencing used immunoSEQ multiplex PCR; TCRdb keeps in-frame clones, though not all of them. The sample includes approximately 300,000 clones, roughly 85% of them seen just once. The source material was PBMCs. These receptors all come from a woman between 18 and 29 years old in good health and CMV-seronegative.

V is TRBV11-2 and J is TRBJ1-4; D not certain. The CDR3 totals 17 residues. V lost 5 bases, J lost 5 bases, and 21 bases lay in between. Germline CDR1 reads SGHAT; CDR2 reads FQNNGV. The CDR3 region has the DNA TGTGCCAGCAGCCATGCTCGAACAGCCAGCGGAAATGAAAAACTGTTTTTT. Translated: CASSHARTASGNEKLFF.

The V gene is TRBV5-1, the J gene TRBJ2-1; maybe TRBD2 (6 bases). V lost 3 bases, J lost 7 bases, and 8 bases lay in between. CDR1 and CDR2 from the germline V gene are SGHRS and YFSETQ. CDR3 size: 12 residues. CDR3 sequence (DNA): TGCGCCAGCAGCTGGAGCGGGAATGAGCAGTTCTTC. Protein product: CASSWSGNEQFF.

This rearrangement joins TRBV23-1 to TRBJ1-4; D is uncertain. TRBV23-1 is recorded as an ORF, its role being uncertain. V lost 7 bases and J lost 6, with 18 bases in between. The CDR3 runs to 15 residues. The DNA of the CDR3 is TGCGCCAGCACCCCGGGAGGCCAGGATGATGAAAAACTGTTTTTT. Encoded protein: CASTPGGQDDEKLFF.

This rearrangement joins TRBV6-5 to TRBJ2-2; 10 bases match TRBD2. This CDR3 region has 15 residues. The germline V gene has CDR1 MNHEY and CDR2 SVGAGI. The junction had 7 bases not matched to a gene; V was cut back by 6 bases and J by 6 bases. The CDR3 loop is CASRSGGEGAGELFF. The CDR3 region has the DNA TGTGCCAGCAGGAGCGGGGGGGAGGGTGCCGGGGAGCTGTTTTTT.

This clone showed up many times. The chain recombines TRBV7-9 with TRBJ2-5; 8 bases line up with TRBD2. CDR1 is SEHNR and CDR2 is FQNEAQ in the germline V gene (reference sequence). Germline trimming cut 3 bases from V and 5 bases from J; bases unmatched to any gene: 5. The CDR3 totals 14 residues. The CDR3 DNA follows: TGTGCCAGCAGCTTCCTGCGGGAGGAGGAGACCCAGTACTTC. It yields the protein CASSFLREEETQYF.

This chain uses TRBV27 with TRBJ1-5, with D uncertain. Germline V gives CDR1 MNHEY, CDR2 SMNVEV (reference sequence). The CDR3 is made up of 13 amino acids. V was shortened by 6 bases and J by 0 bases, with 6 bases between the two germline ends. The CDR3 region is CASSHHSNQPQHF. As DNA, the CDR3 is TGTGCCAGCAGCCATCATAGCAATCAGCCCCAGCATTTT.

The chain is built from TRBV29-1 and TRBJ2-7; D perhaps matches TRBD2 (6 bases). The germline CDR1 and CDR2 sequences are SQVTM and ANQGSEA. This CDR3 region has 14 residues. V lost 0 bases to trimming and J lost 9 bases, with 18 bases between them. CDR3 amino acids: CSVEDPGVWSGQYF. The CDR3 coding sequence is TGCAGCGTTGAAGATCCGGGAGTCTGGTCGGGGCAGTACTTC.

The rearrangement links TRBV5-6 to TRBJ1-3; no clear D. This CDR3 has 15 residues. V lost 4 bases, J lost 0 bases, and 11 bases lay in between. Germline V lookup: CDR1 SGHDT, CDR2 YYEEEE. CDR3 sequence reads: CASSQGGVSGNTIYF. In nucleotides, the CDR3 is TGTGCCAGCAGCCAAGGAGGCGTCTCTGGAAACACCATATATTTT. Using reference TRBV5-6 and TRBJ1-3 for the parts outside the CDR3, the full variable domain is DAGVTQSPTHLIKTRGQQVTLRCSPKSGHDTVSWYQQALGQGPQFIFQYYEEEERQRGNFPDRFSGHQFPNYSSELNVNALLLGDSALYLCASSQGGVSGNTIYFGEGSWLTVV.

The CDR3 coding sequence is TGTGCCAGCAGCTTAATAGACAGGGGCTCTGAAGCTTTCTTT. Residues: CASSLIDRGSEAFF. The chain couples TRBV27 to TRBJ1-1; 8 bases are a match to TRBD1. V trimming: 6 bases; J trimming: 6 bases; junction bases outside the gene matches: 9. The CDR3 totals 14 residues. CDR1 is MNHEY, CDR2 SMNVEV, per germline (reference sequence).

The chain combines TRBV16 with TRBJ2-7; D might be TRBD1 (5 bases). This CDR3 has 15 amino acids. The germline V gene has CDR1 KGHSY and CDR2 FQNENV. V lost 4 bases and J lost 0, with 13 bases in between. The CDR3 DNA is TGTGCCAGCAGCCGAAGGTCAGGGTACTCCTACGAGCAGTACTTC. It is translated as CASSRRSGYSYEQYF.

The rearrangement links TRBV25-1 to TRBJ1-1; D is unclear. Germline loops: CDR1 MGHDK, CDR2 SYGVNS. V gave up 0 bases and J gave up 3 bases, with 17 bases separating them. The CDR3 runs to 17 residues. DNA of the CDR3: TGTGCCAGCAGTGAATATACTCTTACAGAATTGGACACTGAAGCTTTCTTT. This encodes CASSEYTLTELDTEAFF.

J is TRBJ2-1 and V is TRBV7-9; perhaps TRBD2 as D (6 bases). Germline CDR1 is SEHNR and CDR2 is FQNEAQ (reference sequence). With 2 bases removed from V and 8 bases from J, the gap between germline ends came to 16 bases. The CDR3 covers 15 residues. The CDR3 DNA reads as TGTGCCAGCAGCTTACTCGGGGGAGTCCGTGATGAGCAGTTCTTC. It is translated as CASSLLGGVRDEQFF.

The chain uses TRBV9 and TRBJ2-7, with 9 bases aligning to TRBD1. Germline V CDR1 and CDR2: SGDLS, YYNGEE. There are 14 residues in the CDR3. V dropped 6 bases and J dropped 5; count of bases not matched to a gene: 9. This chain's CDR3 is CASTRTGDANEQYF. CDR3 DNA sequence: TGTGCCAGCACTAGGACAGGGGATGCCAACGAGCAGTACTTC.

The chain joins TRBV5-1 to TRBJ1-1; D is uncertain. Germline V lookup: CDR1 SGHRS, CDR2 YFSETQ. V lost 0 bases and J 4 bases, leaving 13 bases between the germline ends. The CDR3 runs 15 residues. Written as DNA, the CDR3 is TGCGCCAGCAGCTTGGTAGTCCACGTCGGCACTGAAGCTTTCTTT. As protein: CASSLVVHVGTEAFF.